These 10 T cell receptor beta chains originate from one sample sequenced in a study of T cell responses to AZD1222 COVID-19 vaccine. The protocol was immunoSEQ multiplex PCR, while the TCRdb copy is restricted to in-frame clones and leaves out a portion. The sample carries under 95,000 clones, 90% recorded once. Specimen: peripheral blood, collected 28 days after the second AZD1222 dose. The receptors were gathered from an adult who received the AZD1222 COVID-19 vaccine.

This chain joins TRBV4-1 and TRBJ2-3; the D gene could be TRBD1 or TRBD2 (5 bases each). CDR1 MGHRA and CDR2 YSYEKL come from the germline V gene. This CDR3 spans 18 amino acids. V was clipped by 5 bases and J by 0 bases, with 21 bases between them. The CDR3 DNA reads TGCGCCAGCAGCAGCCTTGGTAAAAGAGGGGCGAGCACAGATACGCAGTATTTT. This encodes CASSSLGKRGASTDTQYF.

The J gene is TRBJ1-2, the V gene TRBV5-6; 7 bases agree with TRBD1. The germline V gene has CDR1 SGHDT and CDR2 YYEEEE. V lost 4 bases, J lost 4 bases, and 7 bases stayed unmatched. The CDR3 consists of 14 residues. CDR3 sequence (DNA): TGTGCCAGCAGCCAGGACAGGAAACTCTATGGCTACACCTTC. It specifies CASSQDRKLYGYTF.

V usage is TRBV29-1 and J usage is TRBJ2-3; possible D gene TRBD2, 5 bases. Germline-derived CDR1 and CDR2 are SQVTM and ANQGSEA. V lost 4 bases and J lost 2, with 13 bases in between. This CDR3 region has 14 residues. CDR3 in amino acids: CSVVVGAATDTQYF. CDR3 coding DNA: TGCAGCGTTGTAGTGGGAGCGGCCACAGATACGCAGTATTTT.

This clone was detected only a few times. The J gene is TRBJ1-3, the V gene TRBV30; TRBD1 matches at 8 bases. Trimming cost V 4 bases and J 2 bases; bases outside gene matches: 16. CDR3 size: 18 residues. Germline V gene lookup returns CDR1 GTSNPN and CDR2 SVGIG (reference sequence). The CDR3 DNA sequence: TGTGCCTGGACCCTAGTTGGGGGGGGACAGGTGACTGGAAACACCATATATTTT. This encodes CAWTLVGGGQVTGNTIYF.

Only a few counts were recorded for this clone. V is TRBV9 and J is TRBJ2-7; 11 bases match TRBD2. J lost 5 bases, V lost 0 bases, and 7 bases had no gene match. Germline V gene data show CDR1 as SGDLS and CDR2 as YYNGEE. This CDR3 has 16 residues. The CDR3 protein is CASSVGASGGPHEQYF. The CDR3 coding sequence is TGTGCCAGCAGCGTAGGGGCTAGCGGGGGGCCCCACGAGCAGTACTTC.

V usage is TRBV28 and J usage is TRBJ1-5, with D possibly TRBD1 on 5 matching bases. V lost 6 bases and J 1 base, leaving 13 bases between the germline ends. CDR3 length: 15 amino acids. Germline CDR1 is MDHEN and CDR2 is SYDVKM. The CDR3 nucleotides are TGTGCCAGCAGCCTCCCAGGGCTGAGCAATCAGCCCCAGCATTTT. It codes for CASSLPGLSNQPQHF. The full variable domain, in which reference TRBV28 and TRBJ1-5 provide the parts outside the CDR3, is DVKVTQSSRYLVKRTGEKVFLECVQDMDHENMFWYRQDPGLGLRLIYFSYDVKMKEKGDIPEGYSVSREKKERFSLILESASTNQTSMYLCASSLPGLSNQPQHFGDGTRLSIL.

V usage is TRBV30 and J usage is TRBJ2-2; D not resolved. Trimming removed 0 bases at V and 5 bases at J, with 10 bases between. The CDR3 is 14 amino acids. From germline, CDR1 is GTSNPN and CDR2 SVGIG (reference sequence). In nucleotides, the CDR3 is TGTGCCTGGAGTGTAGAGGCCGAGACCGGGGAGCTGTTTTTT. It encodes CAWSVEAETGELFF.

The rearrangement uses TRBV7-2 and TRBJ2-1; maybe TRBD2 (6 bases). Germline V gene sequence: CDR1 SGHTA, CDR2 FQGNSA. Trimming removed 5 bases at V and 7 bases at J, with 18 bases between. The CDR3 has 15 amino acids. The DNA of the CDR3 is TGTGCCAGCAGCCCCCGACCGGACGCGGGGAATGAGCAGTTCTTC. Amino acid sequence: CASSPRPDAGNEQFF.

The V gene is TRBV7-8, the J gene TRBJ1-5; no definite D call. V gave up 1 base and J gave up 0 bases, with 7 bases separating them. Germline CDR1 reads SGHVS; CDR2 reads FQNEAQ. The CDR3 length is 15 residues. The CDR3 loop reads CASSLGSYSNQPQHF. In DNA form, the CDR3 reads TGTGCCAGCAGCTTAGGGTCATATAGCAATCAGCCCCAGCATTTT.

The gene calls are TRBV19 and TRBJ1-2, with TRBD1 matching over 9 bases. Trimming took 7 bases from V and 5 from J; bases not matched to a gene: 5. CDR1 LNHDA and CDR2 SQIVND come from the germline V gene (reference sequence). The CDR3 is 13 residues long. CDR3 in DNA: TGTGCCAGTACCGCCGGGACAGGGTATGGCTACACCTTC. Its translation is CASTAGTGYGYTF.